This TCR beta chain was sequenced for a study of OX40 agonist ivuxolimab in advanced cancers. Study-level results: Average numbers of expanded clones were greater in CD8+ T cells than in CD4+.

This CDR3 spans 13 amino acids. Trimming removed 4 bases from V and 5 bases from J, with 11 bases in between. The V gene's germline CDR1 is MNHEY and CDR2 SMNVEV (reference sequence). Of note for this clone: Its antigen is not known.

Repertoires were generated with immunoSEQ multiplex PCR, while TCRdb's copy carries only in-frame clones and drops some. Here the sample spans about 96,000 clones, roughly four fifths being singletons. This specimen was CD4+ or CD8+ T cells sorted from blood, taken in a trial of the OX40 agonist ivuxolimab. V and J are TRBV27 and TRBJ1-1, with D tentatively TRBD1 (6 bases). This receptor was obtained from an adult with an advanced solid tumor such as melanoma, head and neck, liver or kidney cancer. The CDR3: CASSSQGRTEAFF. For the CDR3, the DNA is TGTGCCAGCAGTTCACAGGGACGAACTGAAGCTTTCTTT.